This TCR beta chain was identified in a study of T cells in localized non-small cell lung cancer. The V gene lost 2 bases and the J gene lost 0 bases, with 12 bases spanning the gap. CDR1 is SGHTS and CDR2 is YDEGEE in the germline V gene. The CDR3 runs 16 residues. Only in-frame clones appear in the TCRdb table, and some are missing; sequencing was by immunoSEQ multiplex PCR. Among tens of thousands of clones listed, 88% were seen once. The rearrangement uses TRBV5-8 and TRBJ2-1; possibly TRBD1 for D (6 bases). The TCR sequence derives from a woman aged 40-69 years with stage I lung adenocarcinoma. Sequences were derived from peripheral blood, sampled before any cancer treatment. Here the CDR3 reads CASSLQGTGSYNEQFF. The CDR3 bases are TGTGCCAGCAGCTTACAGGGAACTGGCTCCTACAATGAGCAGTTCTTC.